This paragraph reports one T cell receptor (beta chain). The CDR3 has 18 residues. V was clipped by 2 bases and J by 0 bases; unmatched bases: 13. Looked up from germline, CDR1 is SGHTA and CDR2 is FQGTGA. The data derive from a study of blood T cell repertoires in COVID-19. The data were produced by immunoSEQ multiplex PCR, yet TCRdb's version contains in-frame clones alone and is incomplete. In the table there are roughly 150,000 clones, more than 65% of which are singletons. Sequenced: peripheral blood. V usage is TRBV7-3 and J usage is TRBJ2-7, with 7 bases that match TRBD1. This receptor was identified in a woman between 45 and 60 years old in a cohort sampled during active or convalescent COVID-19. The CDR3 reads CASSLLPPGTVPSYEQYF. Written as DNA, the CDR3 is TGTGCCAGCAGCTTACTCCCCCCGGGGACAGTCCCCTCCTACGAGCAGTACTTC.